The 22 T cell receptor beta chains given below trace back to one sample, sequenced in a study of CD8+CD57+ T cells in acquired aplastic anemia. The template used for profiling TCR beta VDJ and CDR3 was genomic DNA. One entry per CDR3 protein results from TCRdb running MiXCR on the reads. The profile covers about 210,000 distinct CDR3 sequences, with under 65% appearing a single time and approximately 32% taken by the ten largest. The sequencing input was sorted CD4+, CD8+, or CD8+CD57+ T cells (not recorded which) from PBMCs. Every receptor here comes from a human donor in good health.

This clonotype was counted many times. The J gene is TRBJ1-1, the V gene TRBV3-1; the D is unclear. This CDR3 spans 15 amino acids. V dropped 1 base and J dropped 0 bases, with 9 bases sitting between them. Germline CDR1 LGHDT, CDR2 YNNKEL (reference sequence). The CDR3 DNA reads TGTGCCAGCAGCCAAGTTTATACCATGAACACTGAAGCTTTCTTT. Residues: CASSQVYTMNTEAFF.

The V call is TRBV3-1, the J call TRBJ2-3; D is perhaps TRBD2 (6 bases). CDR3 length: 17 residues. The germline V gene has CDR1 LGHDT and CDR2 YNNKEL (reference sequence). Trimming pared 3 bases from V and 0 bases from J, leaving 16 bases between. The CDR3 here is CASSHGEDGSSTDTQYF. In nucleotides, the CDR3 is TGTGCCAGCAGCCACGGGGAGGACGGTTCTAGCACAGATACGCAGTATTTT.

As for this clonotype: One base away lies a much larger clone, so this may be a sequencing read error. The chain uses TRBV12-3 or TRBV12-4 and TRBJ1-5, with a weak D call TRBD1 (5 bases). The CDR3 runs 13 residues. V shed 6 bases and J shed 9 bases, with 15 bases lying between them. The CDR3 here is CASSPGLLPPQHF. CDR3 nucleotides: TGTGCCAGCAGCCCGGGACTCCTCCCGCCCCAGCATTTT.

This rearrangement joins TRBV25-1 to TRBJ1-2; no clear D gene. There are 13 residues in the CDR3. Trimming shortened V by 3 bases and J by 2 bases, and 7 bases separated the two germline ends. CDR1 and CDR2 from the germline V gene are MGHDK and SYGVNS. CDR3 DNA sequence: TGTGCCAGCAGTGAGGCCAGGAACTATGGCTACACCTTC. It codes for CASSEARNYGYTF.

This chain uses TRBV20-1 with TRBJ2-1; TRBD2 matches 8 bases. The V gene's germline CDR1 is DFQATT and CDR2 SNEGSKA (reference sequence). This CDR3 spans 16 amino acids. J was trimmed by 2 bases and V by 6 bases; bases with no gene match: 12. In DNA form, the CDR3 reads TGCAGTGCCCCGGATCCAGCGGGGGCTACCTACAATGAGCAGTTCTTC. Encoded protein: CSAPDPAGATYNEQFF.

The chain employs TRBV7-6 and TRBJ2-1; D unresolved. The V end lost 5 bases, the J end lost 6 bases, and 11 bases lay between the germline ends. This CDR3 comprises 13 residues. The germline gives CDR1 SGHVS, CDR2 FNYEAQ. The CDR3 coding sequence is TGTGCCAGCAGCCCATACATGACCAATGAGCAGTTCTTC. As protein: CASSPYMTNEQFF.

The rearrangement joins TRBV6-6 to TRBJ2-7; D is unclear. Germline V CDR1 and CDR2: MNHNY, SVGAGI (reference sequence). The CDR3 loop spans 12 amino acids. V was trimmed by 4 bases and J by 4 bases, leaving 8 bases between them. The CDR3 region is CASSSVGYEQYF. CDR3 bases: TGTGCCAGCAGTTCGGTGGGGTACGAGCAGTACTTC.

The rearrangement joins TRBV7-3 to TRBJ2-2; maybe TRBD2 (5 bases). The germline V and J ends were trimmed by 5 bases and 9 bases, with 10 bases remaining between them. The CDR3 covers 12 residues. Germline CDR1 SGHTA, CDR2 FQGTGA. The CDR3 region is CASSPGSRELFF. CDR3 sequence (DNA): TGTGCCAGCAGCCCGGGGTCGCGGGAGCTGTTTTTT.

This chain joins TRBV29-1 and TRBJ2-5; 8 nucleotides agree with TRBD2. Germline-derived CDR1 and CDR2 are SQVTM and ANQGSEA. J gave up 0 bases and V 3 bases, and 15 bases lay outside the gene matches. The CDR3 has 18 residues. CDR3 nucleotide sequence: TGCAGCGTTGAGGTGGGGGTTGCGGGACTAGACTACCAAGAGACCCAGTACTTC. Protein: CSVEVGVAGLDYQETQYF.

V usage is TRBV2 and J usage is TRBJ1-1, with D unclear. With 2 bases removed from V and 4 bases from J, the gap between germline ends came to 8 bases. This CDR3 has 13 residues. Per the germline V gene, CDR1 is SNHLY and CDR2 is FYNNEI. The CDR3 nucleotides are TGTGCCAGCAGTGAAATACAATCCACTGAAGCTTTCTTT. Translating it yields CASSEIQSTEAFF. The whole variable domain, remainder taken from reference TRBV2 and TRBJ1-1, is EPEVTQTPSHQVTQMGQEVILRCVPISNHLYFYWYRQILGQKVEFLVSFYNNEISEKSEIFDDQFSVERPDGSNFTLKIRSTKLEDSAMYFCASSEIQSTEAFFGQGTRLTVV.

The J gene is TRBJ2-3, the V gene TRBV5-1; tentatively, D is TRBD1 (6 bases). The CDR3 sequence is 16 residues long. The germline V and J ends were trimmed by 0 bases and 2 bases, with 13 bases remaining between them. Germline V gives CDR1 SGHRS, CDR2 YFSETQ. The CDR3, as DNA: TGCGCCAGCAGCTTGGAAGGGACACCTTTCACAGATACGCAGTATTTT. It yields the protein CASSLEGTPFTDTQYF.

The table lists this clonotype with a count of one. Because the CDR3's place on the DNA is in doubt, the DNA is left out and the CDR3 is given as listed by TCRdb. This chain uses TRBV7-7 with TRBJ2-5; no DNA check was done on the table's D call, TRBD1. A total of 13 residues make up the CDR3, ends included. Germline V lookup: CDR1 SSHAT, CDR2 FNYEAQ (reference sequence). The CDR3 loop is CASIRARGETQYF.

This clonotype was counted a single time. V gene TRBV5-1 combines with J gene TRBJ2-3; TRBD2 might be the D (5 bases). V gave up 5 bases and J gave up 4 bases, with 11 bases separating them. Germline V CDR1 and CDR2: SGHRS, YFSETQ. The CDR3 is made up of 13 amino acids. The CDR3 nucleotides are TGCGCCAGCAGTCGGGATCCCCCAGATACGCAGTATTTT. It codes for CASSRDPPDTQYF.

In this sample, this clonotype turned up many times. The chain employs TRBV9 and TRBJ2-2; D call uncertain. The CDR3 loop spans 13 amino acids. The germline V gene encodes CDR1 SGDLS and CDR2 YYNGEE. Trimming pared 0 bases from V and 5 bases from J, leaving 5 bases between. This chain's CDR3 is CASSVDGTGELFF. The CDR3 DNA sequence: TGTGCCAGCAGCGTAGACGGTACCGGGGAGCTGTTTTTT. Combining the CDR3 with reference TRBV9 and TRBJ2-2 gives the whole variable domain DSGVTQTPKHLITATGQRVTLRCSPRSGDLSVYWYQQSLDQGLQFLIQYYNGEERAKGNILERFSAQQFPDLHSELNLSSLELGDSALYFCASSVDGTGELFFGEGSRLTVL.

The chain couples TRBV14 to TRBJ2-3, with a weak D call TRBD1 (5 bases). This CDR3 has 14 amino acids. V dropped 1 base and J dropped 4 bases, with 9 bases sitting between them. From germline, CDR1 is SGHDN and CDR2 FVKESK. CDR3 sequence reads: CASSQGAGPDTQYF. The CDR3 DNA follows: TGTGCCAGCAGCCAAGGTGCAGGGCCAGATACGCAGTATTTT.

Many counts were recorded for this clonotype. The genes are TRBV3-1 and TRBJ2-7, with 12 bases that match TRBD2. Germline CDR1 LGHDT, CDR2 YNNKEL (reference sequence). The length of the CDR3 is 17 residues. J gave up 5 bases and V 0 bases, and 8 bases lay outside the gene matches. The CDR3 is CASSQEGALAGGDEQYF. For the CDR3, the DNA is TGTGCCAGCAGCCAAGAAGGTGCTCTAGCGGGGGGGGACGAGCAGTACTTC.

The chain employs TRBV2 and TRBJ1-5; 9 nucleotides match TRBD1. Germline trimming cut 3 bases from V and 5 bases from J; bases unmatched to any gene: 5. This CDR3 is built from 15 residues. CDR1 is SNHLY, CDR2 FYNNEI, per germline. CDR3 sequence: CASSDLGQGDQPQHF. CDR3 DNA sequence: TGTGCCAGCAGTGACCTGGGACAGGGAGATCAGCCCCAGCATTTT.

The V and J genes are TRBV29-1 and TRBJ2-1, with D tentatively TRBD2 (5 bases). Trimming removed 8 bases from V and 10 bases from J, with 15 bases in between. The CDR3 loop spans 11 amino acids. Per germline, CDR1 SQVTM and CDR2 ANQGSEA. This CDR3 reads CSLSPSGEQFF. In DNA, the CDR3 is TGCAGCTTGAGCCCCTCGGGGGAGCAGTTCTTC.

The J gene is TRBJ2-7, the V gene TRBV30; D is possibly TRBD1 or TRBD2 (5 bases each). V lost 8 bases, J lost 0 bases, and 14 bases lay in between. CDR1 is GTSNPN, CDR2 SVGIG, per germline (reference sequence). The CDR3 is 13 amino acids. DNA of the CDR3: TGTGCCAGGGACCGGGGCAGCTCCTACGAGCAGTACTTC. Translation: CARDRGSSYEQYF.

The CDR3 region has the DNA TGTGCCAGCAGTTTTATGGGGGGCACTGAAGCTTTCTTT. Encoded protein: CASSFMGGTEAFF. The chain links TRBV12-3 or TRBV12-4 to TRBJ1-1; weak D call: TRBD1 (5 bases). The V end lost 3 bases, the J end lost 4 bases, and 9 bases lay between the germline ends. CDR3 size: 13 residues.

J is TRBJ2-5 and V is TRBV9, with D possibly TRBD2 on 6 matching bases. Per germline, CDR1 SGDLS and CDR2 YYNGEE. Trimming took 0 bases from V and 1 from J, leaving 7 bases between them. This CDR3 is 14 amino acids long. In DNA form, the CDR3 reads TGTGCCAGCAGCGTAGGCGGGGTCCAAGAGACCCAGTACTTC. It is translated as CASSVGGVQETQYF.

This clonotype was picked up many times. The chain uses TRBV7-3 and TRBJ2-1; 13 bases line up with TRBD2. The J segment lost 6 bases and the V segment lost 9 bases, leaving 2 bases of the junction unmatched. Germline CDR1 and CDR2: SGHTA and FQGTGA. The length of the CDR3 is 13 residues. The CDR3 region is CASGTSGINEQFF. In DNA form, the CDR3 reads TGTGCCAGTGGGACTAGCGGGATCAATGAGCAGTTCTTC.